Below, one TCR beta chain is given with its context. Its antigen is still unknown. The data belong to a study of regulatory T cells in long-lasting Graves disease. In germline, CDR1 is SGDLS, CDR2 YYNGEE. The CDR3 extends over 14 amino acids. V lost 0 bases to trimming and J lost 2 bases; unmatched junction nucleotides: 2. The time point denotes: persistent/refractory GD, antithyroid drugs over 5 years with positive TRAb. TCR sequences were obtained from RNA taken from PBMCs. Building the TCR beta libraries relied on iRepertoire HTBI primers, and CDR3 regions underwent Arm-PCR. In the original processing: Identification of gene segments yielded 60 or so TRBV and more than eleven TRBJ across samples. TCRdb analysed the multiplex PCR reads with MiXCR anew, one entry per CDR3 protein. The V and J calls, along with clone size, are taken from TCRdb and not from the paper's own processing. The repertoire holds roughly 430,000 distinct CDR3 sequences, with roughly a fifth as singletons.

Study-wide findings and caveats: Persistent disease favored TRBV28, TRBJ1-2 and TRBJ2-5. The TCR repertoire of persistent Graves' patients was less diverse than that of newly diagnosed ones.

The chain carries TRBV9 and TRBJ2-7; 7 bases map to TRBD2. This sequence originates from a female donor with Graves disease. The sample was peripheral blood mononuclear cells (PBMCs), taken when the disease was refractory, from a patient treated with antithyroid drugs. This CDR3 reads CASSVGLATYEQYF. In DNA, the CDR3 is TGTGCCAGCAGCGTAGGACTAGCTACCTACGAGCAGTACTTC. The entire variable domain, with the rest obtained from reference TRBV9 and TRBJ2-7, is as follows: DSGVTQTPKHLITATGQRVTLRCSPRSGDLSVYWYQQSLDQGLQFLIQYYNGEERAKGNILERFSAQQFPDLHSELNLSSLELGDSALYFCASSVGLATYEQYFGPGTRLTVT.